The rows below give T cell receptor beta chains drawn from one sample of a study of neurological immune-mediated disorders. From the 5' RACE reads, TCRdb called clonotypes with MiXCR, one entry per CDR3 protein. The sample lists roughly 34,000 distinct CDR3 sequences, around 13% occurring once. Sequencing input: PBMCs. The receptor source for this set is a woman aged 40 to 50 in good health. Each CDR3 is given with its conserved first and last residue. Fields, in order: V gene, J gene, D gene, clone size, CDR3 DNA, CDR3 protein. A D gene is named only where the DNA matches it firmly. Clone size is stated in some rows and not others, as once, few, many or a class when expanded.

>TRBV7-2|TRBJ2-7|.|many
TGTGCCAGCAGCGCGACTGGAGGCAGCTACGAGCAGTACTTC
CASSATGGSYEQYF
>TRBV5-1|TRBJ2-1|TRBD2|many
TGCGCCAGCAGCCTATCCGGGACTAGCGGAGCTAACAATGAGCAGTTCTTC
CASSLSGTSGANNEQFF
>TRBV15|TRBJ2-6|.|many
TGTGCCACCAGCAACCCCTCTGGGGCCAACGTCCTGACTTTC
CATSNPSGANVLTF
>TRBV12-3/TRBV12-4|TRBJ1-2|.|many
TGTGCCAGCAGCCTCGGACAGATGACTAAAGGCTACACCTTC
CASSLGQMTKGYTF
>TRBV7-2|TRBJ1-5|.|many
TGTGCCAGCAGCCGCGCCCTGGGCAGCAATCAGCCCCAGCATTTT
CASSRALGSNQPQHF
>TRBV3-1|TRBJ1-5|.|many
TGTGCCAGCAGCCAAGGGTTCACAGGGTATCAGCCCCAGCATTTT
CASSQGFTGYQPQHF
>TRBV5-1|TRBJ2-3|.|many
TGCGCCAGCAGCGTCGACAGGTGGCCAGATACGCAGTATTTT
CASSVDRWPDTQYF
>TRBV20-1|TRBJ1-1|.|few
TGCAGTGCTAGCGGTCCCCAGGTACCGAACACTGAAGCTTTCTTT
CSASGPQVPNTEAFF
>TRBV9|TRBJ2-1|.|.
TGTGCCAGCAGCGTAGGGGTAAGCTCCTACAATGAGCAGTTCTTC
CASSVGVSSYNEQFF
>TRBV5-5|TRBJ2-7|.|many
TGTGCCAGCAGCCGAGCGAGCTACGAGCAGTACTTC
CASSRASYEQYF
>TRBV12-3/TRBV12-4|TRBJ2-1|.|.
TGTGTCAGCAGTCCCGAAGTGGGCCTTTACAATGAGCAGTTCTTC
CVSSPEVGLYNEQFF
>TRBV18|TRBJ2-7|.|many
TGTGCCAGCTCACCTACCCTCCATAGCGGTACCCCCTACGAGCAGTACTTC
CASSPTLHSGTPYEQYF
>TRBV14|TRBJ2-2|.|many
TGTGCCAGCAGCCAAAGCAACACCGGGGAGCTGTTTTTT
CASSQSNTGELFF
>TRBV6-2/TRBV6-3|TRBJ1-1|TRBD1|many
TGTGCCAGCAGTTACTCGCCGGACAGGGCCCTGAACACTGAAGCTTTCTTT
CASSYSPDRALNTEAFF
>TRBV5-1|TRBJ2-7|.|.
TGCGCCAACAGCTTGGACAGTGCTTACGAGCAGTACTTC
CANSLDSAYEQYF
>TRBV6-5|TRBJ2-5|.|many
TGTGCCAGCAGATCAGGAGGGGAAGAGACCCAGTACTTC
CASRSGGEETQYF
>TRBV7-2|TRBJ1-4|.|few
TGTGCCAGCAGCTTAGTTCCATCCAATGAAAAACTGTTTTTT
CASSLVPSNEKLFF
>TRBV4-3|TRBJ1-2|.|medium-sized
TGCGCCAGCAGCCAAGATGGAGAAGCCGGGGCAGAGGGCTACACCTTC
CASSQDGEAGAEGYTF
>TRBV29-1|TRBJ2-3|TRBD1|many
TGCAGCGCGGCCGGGACAGCTAGCACAGATACGCAGTATTTT
CSAAGTASTDTQYF
>TRBV28|TRBJ2-3|.|.
TGTGCCAGCAGTTTGACTAGTGCATCAGATACGCAGTATTTT
CASSLTSASDTQYF
>TRBV18|TRBJ2-5|.|many
TGTGCCAGCTCACCGTCGTTAAGCACTCAAGAGACCCAGTACTTC
CASSPSLSTQETQYF
>TRBV9|TRBJ2-3|.|many
TGTGCCAGCAGCGGGAGAGGCAAGCTGGGATTTACAGATACGCAGTATTTT
CASSGRGKLGFTDTQYF
>TRBV3-1|TRBJ1-1|.|many
TGTGCCAGCAGCTTGGGCAGCAACATGAACACTGAAGCTTTCTTT
CASSLGSNMNTEAFF
>TRBV12-3/TRBV12-4|TRBJ2-1|TRBD2|many
TGTGCCAGCAGTTTTTACCTTGCGGGAGGTGGGAGCTCCTACAATGAGCAGTTCTTC
CASSFYLAGGGSSYNEQFF
>TRBV7-2|TRBJ2-3|TRBD2|many
TGTGCCAGCAGCCCCTTAGCGGGGGGCTTGGATACGCAGTATTTT
CASSPLAGGLDTQYF
>TRBV10-1|TRBJ1-1|.|.
TGCGCCAGCAGTTCGACCAGGGCCAGGGTCACTGAAGCTTTCTTT
CASSSTRARVTEAFF
>TRBV29-1|TRBJ2-7|TRBD2|many
TGCAGCTTCGGACTAGCGGGGGGGCCGACCGAGCAGTACTTC
CSFGLAGGPTEQYF
>TRBV20-1|TRBJ2-2|TRBD1|many
TGCAGTGCTAGCCGACAGGGAAACACCGGGGAGCTGTTTTTT
CSASRQGNTGELFF
>TRBV10-1|TRBJ2-7|.|.
TGCGCCAGCAGTGAGTCGGGGGGCTCGGGGCCCTACGAGCAGTACTTC
CASSESGGSGPYEQYF
>TRBV6-2/TRBV6-3|TRBJ2-7|TRBD2|many
TGTGCCAGCAGAACTAGCGTTCTACCCTACGAGCAGTACTTC
CASRTSVLPYEQYF
>TRBV15|TRBJ2-5|.|many
TGTGCCACCAGCCGTCCGACGGCAGGAGAGGACCAGTACTTC
CATSRPTAGEDQYF
>TRBV12-3/TRBV12-4|TRBJ1-1|.|.
TGTGCCAGCAGTTTCACGGGGAGAGGGAAAACTGAAGCTTTCTTT
CASSFTGRGKTEAFF
>TRBV20-1|TRBJ1-2|TRBD1|many
TGCAGTGCTAGTTTGCAGGGGGCATACTATGGCTACACCTTC
CSASLQGAYYGYTF
>TRBV20-1|TRBJ2-1|.|many
TGCAGTGCTCAAGGGCTAGTGGAGACTCGGGAGCAGTTCTTC
CSAQGLVETREQFF
>TRBV15|TRBJ2-7|TRBD2|many
TGTGCCACCAGGGAGGACGGGGAGGGCCTCTCCGAGCAGTACTTC
CATREDGEGLSEQYF
>TRBV12-3/TRBV12-4|TRBJ2-7|TRBD1|many
TGTGCCAGTGGACAGGGGGCCTACGAGCAGTACTTC
CASGQGAYEQYF
>TRBV3-1|TRBJ2-1|.|many
TGTGCCAGCAGCCCATCTCGGTTGTCCTACAATGAGCAGTTCTTC
CASSPSRLSYNEQFF
>TRBV19|TRBJ1-4|.|few
TGTGCCAGTAGTAAGGGGGAAGCTAATGAAAAACTGTTTTTT
CASSKGEANEKLFF
>TRBV12-3/TRBV12-4|TRBJ1-1|.|.
TGTGCCAGCAGTTCAACCTTGGGGGGCACTGAAGCTTTCTTT
CASSSTLGGTEAFF
>TRBV5-6|TRBJ2-5|.|many
TGTGCCAGCAGCTTGACCGGCGAGACCCAGTACTTC
CASSLTGETQYF
>TRBV3-1|TRBJ1-5|.|many
TGTGCCAGCAGCCCGATAATAGGGGCGAATCAGCCCCAGCATTTT
CASSPIIGANQPQHF